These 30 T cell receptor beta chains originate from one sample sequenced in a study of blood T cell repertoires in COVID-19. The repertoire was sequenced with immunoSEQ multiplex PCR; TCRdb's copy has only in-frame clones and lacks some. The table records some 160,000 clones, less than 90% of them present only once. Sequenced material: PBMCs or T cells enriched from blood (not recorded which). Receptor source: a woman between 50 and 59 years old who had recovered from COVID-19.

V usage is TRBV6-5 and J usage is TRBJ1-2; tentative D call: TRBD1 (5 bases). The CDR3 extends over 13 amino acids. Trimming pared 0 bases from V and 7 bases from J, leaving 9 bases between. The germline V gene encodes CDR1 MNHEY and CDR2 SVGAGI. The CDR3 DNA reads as TGTGCCAGCAGTTACTCAGGAGGGGCTGGCTACACCTTC. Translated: CASSYSGGAGYTF.

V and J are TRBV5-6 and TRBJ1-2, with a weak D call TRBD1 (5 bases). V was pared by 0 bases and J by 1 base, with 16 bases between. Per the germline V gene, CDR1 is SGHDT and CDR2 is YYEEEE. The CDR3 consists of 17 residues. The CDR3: CASSLAGGLRVNYGYTF. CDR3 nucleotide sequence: TGTGCCAGCAGCTTGGCCGGGGGACTCAGAGTTAACTATGGCTACACCTTC.

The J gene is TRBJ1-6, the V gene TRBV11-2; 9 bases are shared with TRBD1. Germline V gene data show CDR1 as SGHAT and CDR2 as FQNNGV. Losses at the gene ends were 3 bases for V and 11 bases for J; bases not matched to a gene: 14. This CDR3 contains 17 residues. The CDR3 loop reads CASSLERNPGQGAPLHF. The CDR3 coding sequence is TGTGCCAGCAGCTTGGAGCGCAACCCGGGACAGGGAGCACCCCTCCACTTT.

In DNA, the CDR3 is TGTGCCAGCAGCACCCGGAGGGTGCGCACAGATACGCAGTATTTT. Translated: CASSTRRVRTDTQYF. The chain couples TRBV5-6 to TRBJ2-3, with D possibly being TRBD2 (6 bases). The germline V gene has CDR1 SGHDT and CDR2 YYEEEE. The CDR3 spans 15 residues. Trimming pared 4 bases from V and 1 base from J, leaving 13 bases between.

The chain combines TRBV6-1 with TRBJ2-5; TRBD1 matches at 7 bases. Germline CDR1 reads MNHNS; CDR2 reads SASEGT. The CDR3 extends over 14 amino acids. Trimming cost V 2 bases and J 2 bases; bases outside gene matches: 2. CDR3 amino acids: CASSEPGQQETQYF. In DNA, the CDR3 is TGTGCCAGCAGTGAACCGGGACAGCAAGAGACCCAGTACTTC.

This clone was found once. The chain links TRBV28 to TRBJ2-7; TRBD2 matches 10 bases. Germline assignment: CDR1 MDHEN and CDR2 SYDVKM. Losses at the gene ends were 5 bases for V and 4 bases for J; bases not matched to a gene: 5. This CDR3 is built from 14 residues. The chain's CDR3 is CASSKLAGRYEQYF. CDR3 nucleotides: TGTGCCAGCAGTAAACTAGCGGGAAGGTACGAGCAGTACTTC.

CDR3 in DNA: TGTGCCAGCAGCTTAGCCCTAGCCCAGAGTAATGAGCAGTTCTTC. Its protein product is CASSLALAQSNEQFF. V gene TRBV11-1 combines with J gene TRBJ2-1; D might be TRBD2 (5 bases). The CDR3 runs to 15 residues. Between the trimmed V and J ends, which lost 0 bases and 7 bases, there was a span of 13 bases. The germline V gene encodes CDR1 SGHAT and CDR2 FQDESV (reference sequence). Full variable domain (remainder filled in from reference TRBV11-1 and TRBJ2-1): EAEVAQSPRYKITEKSQAVAFWCDPISGHATLYWYRQILGQGPELLVQFQDESVVDDSQLPKDRFSAERLKGVDSTLKIQPAELGDSAMYLCASSLALAQSNEQFFGPGTRLTVL.

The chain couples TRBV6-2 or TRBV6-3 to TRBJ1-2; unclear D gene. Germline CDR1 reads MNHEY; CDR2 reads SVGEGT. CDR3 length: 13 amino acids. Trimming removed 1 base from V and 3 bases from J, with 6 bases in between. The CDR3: CASSYYGDYGYTF. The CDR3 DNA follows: TGTGCCAGCAGTTACTATGGAGACTATGGCTACACCTTC.

The CDR3 here is CASSRTGLARRSTDTQYF. CDR3 coding DNA: TGTGCCAGCAGTCGGACAGGACTCGCTCGTAGAAGCACAGATACGCAGTATTTT. The chain joins TRBV5-5 to TRBJ2-3; 7 nucleotides line up with TRBD1. This CDR3 is built from 18 residues. Germline V gives CDR1 SGHKS, CDR2 YYEKEE (reference sequence). Trimming removed 5 bases from V and 0 bases from J; junction bases left unmatched: 15.

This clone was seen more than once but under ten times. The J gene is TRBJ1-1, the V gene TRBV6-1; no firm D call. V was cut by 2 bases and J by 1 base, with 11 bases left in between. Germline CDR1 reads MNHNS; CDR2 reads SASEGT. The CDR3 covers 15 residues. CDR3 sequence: CASSEWAATNTEAFF. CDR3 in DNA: TGTGCCAGCAGTGAATGGGCAGCCACGAACACTGAAGCTTTCTTT.

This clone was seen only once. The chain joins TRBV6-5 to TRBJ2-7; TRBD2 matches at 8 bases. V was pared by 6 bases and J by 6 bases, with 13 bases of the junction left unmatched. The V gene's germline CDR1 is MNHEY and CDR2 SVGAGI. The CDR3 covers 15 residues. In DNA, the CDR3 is TGTGCCAGCAGCAAACCGGGGGGGGGAATCTTCGAGCAGTACTTC. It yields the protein CASSKPGGGIFEQYF.

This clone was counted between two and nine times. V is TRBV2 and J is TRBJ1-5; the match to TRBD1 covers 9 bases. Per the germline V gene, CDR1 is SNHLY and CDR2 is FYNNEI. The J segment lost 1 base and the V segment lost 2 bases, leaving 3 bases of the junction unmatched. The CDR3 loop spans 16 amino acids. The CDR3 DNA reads TGTGCCAGCAGTGAAAGGACAGGGGTGAGCAATCAGCCCCAGCATTTT. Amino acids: CASSERTGVSNQPQHF.

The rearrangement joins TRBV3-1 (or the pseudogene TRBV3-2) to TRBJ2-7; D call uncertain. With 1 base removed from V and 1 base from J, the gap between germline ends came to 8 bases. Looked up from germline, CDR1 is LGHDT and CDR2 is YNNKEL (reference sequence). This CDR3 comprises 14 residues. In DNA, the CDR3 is TGTGCCAGCAGCCAAGGAGGTCAGTCCTACGAGCAGTACTTC. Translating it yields CASSQGGQSYEQYF.

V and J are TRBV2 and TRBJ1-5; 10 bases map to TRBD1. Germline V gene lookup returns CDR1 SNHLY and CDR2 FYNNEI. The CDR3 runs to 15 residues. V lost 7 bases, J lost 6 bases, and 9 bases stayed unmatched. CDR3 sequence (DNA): TGTGCCAGCAACGCCGACAGGGGGCTCTTTCAGCCCCAGCATTTT. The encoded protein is CASNADRGLFQPQHF.

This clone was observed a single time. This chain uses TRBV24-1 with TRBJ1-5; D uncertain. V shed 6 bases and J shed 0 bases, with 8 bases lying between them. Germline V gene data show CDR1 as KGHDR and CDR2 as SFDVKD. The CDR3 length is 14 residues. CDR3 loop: CATSLANSNQPQHF. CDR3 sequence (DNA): TGTGCCACCAGTCTAGCCAATAGCAATCAGCCCCAGCATTTT.

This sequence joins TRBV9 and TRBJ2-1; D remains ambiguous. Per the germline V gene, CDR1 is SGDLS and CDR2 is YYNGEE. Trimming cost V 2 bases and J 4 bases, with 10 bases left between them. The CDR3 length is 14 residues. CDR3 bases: TGTGCCAGCAGCGTCGCAGACACGTACAATGAGCAGTTCTTC. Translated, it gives CASSVADTYNEQFF.

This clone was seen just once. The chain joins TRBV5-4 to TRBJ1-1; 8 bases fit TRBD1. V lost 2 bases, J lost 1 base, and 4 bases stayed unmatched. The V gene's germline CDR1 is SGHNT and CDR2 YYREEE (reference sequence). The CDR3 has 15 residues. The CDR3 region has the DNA TGTGCCAGCAGCTTACAGGGGGTCGGGAACACTGAAGCTTTCTTT. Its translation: CASSLQGVGNTEAFF.

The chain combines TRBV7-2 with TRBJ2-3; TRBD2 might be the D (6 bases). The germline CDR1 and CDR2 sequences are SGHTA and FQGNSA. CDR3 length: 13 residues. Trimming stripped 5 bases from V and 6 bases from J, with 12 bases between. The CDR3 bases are TGTGCCAGCAGCACCGGGAGACTGGATACGCAGTATTTT. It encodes CASSTGRLDTQYF.

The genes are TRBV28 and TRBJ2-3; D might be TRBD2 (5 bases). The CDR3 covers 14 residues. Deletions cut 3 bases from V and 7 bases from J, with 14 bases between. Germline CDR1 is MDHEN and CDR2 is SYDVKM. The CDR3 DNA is TGTGCCAGCAGTTTGGAGGTCGCTCTCAATACGCAGTATTTT. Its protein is CASSLEVALNTQYF.

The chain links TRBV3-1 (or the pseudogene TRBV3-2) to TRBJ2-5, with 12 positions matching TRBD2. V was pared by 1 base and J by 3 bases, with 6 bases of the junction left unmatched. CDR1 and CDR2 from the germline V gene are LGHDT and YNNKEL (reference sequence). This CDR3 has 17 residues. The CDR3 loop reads CASSQVLAGGIKETQYF. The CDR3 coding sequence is TGTGCCAGCAGCCAAGTCCTAGCGGGAGGGATAAAAGAGACCCAGTACTTC.

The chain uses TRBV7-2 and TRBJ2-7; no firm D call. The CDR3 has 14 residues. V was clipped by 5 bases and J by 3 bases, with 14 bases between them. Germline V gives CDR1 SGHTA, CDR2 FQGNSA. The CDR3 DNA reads TGTGCCAGCAGCCGCTCGAGGCGGAGCTACGAGCAGTACTTC. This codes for CASSRSRRSYEQYF.

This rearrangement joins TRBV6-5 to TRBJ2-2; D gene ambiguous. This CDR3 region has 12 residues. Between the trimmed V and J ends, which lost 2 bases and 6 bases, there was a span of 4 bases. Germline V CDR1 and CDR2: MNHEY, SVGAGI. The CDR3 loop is CASSYAPGELFF. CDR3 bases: TGTGCCAGCAGTTACGCGCCCGGGGAGCTGTTTTTT.

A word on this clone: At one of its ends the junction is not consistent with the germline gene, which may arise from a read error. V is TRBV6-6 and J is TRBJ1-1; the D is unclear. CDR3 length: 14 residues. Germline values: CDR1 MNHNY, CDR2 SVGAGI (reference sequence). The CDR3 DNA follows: TGTGCCAGCAGCTACTGGGCAATGAACACTGAAGCTTTCTTT. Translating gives CASSYWAMNTEAFF.

Written as DNA, the CDR3 is TGTGCCAGCTCACCGGCCTTGGCCACTGAAGCTTTCTTT. Protein: CASSPALATEAFF. This chain connects TRBV18 to TRBJ1-1; D remains ambiguous. Between the trimmed V and J ends, which lost 3 bases and 4 bases, there was a span of 9 bases. The CDR3 extends over 13 amino acids. The V gene's germline CDR1 is KGHSH and CDR2 LQKENI.

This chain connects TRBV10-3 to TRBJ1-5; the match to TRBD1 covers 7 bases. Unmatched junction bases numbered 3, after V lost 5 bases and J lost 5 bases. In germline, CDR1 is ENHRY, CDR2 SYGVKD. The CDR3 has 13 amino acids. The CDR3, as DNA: TGTGCCATCAGTCGACAGGGAGATCAGCCCCAGCATTTT. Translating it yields CAISRQGDQPQHF.

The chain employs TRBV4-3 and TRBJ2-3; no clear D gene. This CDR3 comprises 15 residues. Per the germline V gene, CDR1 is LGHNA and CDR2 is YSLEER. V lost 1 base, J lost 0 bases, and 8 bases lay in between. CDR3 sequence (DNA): TGCGCCAGCAGCCAAGCGGCGGTTAGCACAGATACGCAGTATTTT. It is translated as CASSQAAVSTDTQYF.

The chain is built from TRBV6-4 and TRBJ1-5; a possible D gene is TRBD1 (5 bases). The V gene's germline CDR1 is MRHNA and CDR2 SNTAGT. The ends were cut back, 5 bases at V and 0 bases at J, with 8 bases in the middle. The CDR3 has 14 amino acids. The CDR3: CASSSGNSNQPQHF. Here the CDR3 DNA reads TGTGCCAGCAGTTCAGGGAATAGCAATCAGCCCCAGCATTTT.

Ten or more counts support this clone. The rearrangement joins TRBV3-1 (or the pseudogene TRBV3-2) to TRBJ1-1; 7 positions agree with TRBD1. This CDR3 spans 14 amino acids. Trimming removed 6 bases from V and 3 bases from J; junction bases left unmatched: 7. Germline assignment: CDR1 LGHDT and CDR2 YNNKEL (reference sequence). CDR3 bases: TGTGCCAGCAGTAAGCAGGGGGGTGACACTGAAGCTTTCTTT. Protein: CASSKQGGDTEAFF.

CDR3 in DNA: TGTGCCAGCAGCTTGGGGCGGACAGGGAACACCGGGGAGCTGTTTTTT. Protein product: CASSLGRTGNTGELFF. The rearrangement links TRBV5-4 to TRBJ2-2; 7 positions agree with TRBD1. The CDR3 extends over 16 amino acids. In germline, CDR1 is SGHNT, CDR2 YYREEE (reference sequence). Trimming removed 0 bases from V and 1 base from J; junction bases left unmatched: 3.

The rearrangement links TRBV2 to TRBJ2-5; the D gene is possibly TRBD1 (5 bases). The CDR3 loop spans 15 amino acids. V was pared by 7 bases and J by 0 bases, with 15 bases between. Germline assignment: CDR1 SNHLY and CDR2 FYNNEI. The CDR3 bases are TGTGCCAGCATCCACAGGCCAGTAAACCAAGAGACCCAGTACTTC. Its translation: CASIHRPVNQETQYF.